What follows is one T cell receptor (beta chain) and its context. Its antigen is unidentified. Per the original data handling: Out-of-frame sequences were removed, leaving 2,204,828 distinct TCRbeta sequences. Repertoires were generated with immunoSEQ multiplex PCR, while TCRdb's copy carries only in-frame clones and drops some. D and trimming come from the DNA, and the V and J calls and clone size come from that table. The table lists 61,000 or so clones, roughly 80% of them singletons, with 0.53% in the top ten. V dropped 6 bases and J dropped 8 bases, with 10 bases sitting between them. CDR3 length: 11 amino acids. Germline loops: CDR1 DFQATT, CDR2 SNEGSKA (reference sequence). The record originates from a study of memory CD4+ T cells and cytomegalovirus serostatus. Study-level findings and limits: About 40% of the roughly 160 known CMV-associated TCRbeta sequences appeared in CD4+ memory.

Single viable CD3+CD4+CD8-CD45RO+ cells were sorted as the memory CD4+ T cells. CD4+ T cells were isolated by positive magnetic selection. The material sequenced was memory CD4+ T cells from blood. The chain recombines TRBV20-1 with TRBJ1-4; no firm D call. This receptor was obtained from an adult in good health and CMV-seronegative. Some clones in this sample may be carry-over from other donors' samples. The CDR3 DNA sequence: TGCAGTGCCACTCCTGCCGAAAAACTGTTTTTT. Amino acids: CSATPAEKLFF.